Listed below are T cell receptor beta chains from one sample, sequenced in a study of response to subunit inactivated influenza vaccine. TCRdb independently ran MiXCR on the RT-PCR reads; one entry per CDR3 protein. The sample has about 650,000 distinct CDR3 sequences, less than 20% seen once. This sample comprised PBMCs from blood, obtained 11 to 12 days after vaccination. The receptors originated from a man aged 45-65 years who received an inactivated influenza vaccine. The CDR3 runs from the conserved cysteine through the conserved F or W. D genes are given only for firm matches. Clone size is shown for a subset of rows, as once, few, many or a class of expanded clone.

CDR3 protein | CDR3 DNA | D gene | J gene | V gene | clone size | CDR3 length
CASSLATSGVGGELFF | TGTGCCAGCAGTTTGGCGACTAGCGGGGTGGGTGGGGAGCTGTTTTTT | TRBD2 | TRBJ2-2 | TRBV12-3/TRBV12-4 | few | 16
CSASIGNSPLHF | TGCAGTGCTAGCATCGGCAACTCACCCCTCCACTTT | NA | TRBJ1-6 | TRBV20-1 | few | 12
CASSLGLRGADEQYF | TGTGCCAGCAGCTTAGGTTTAAGGGGGGCAGACGAGCAGTACTTC | NA | TRBJ2-7 | TRBV7-6 | NA | 15
CASSLVPSGAIDEQFF | TGTGCCAGCAGCTTGGTTCCTAGCGGGGCAATCGATGAGCAGTTCTTC | TRBD2 | TRBJ2-1 | TRBV5-6 | NA | 16
CASSPPLAGIEDEQFF | TGTGCCAGCTCACCACCCCTAGCGGGAATTGAGGATGAGCAGTTCTTC | TRBD2 | TRBJ2-1 | TRBV18 | many | 16
CASSELGLSNTGELFF | TGTGCCAGCAGTGAATTGGGTCTGTCGAACACCGGGGAGCTGTTTTTT | NA | TRBJ2-2 | TRBV25-1 | few | 16
CSVAGTVSKSSYEQYF | TGCAGCGTAGCCGGGACAGTATCCAAGAGCTCCTACGAGCAGTACTTC | TRBD1 | TRBJ2-7 | TRBV29-1 | NA | 16
CASGSDLKDTQYF | TGCGCCAGCGGGTCCGATCTTAAGGATACGCAGTATTTT | NA | TRBJ2-3 | TRBV10-2 | NA | 13
CASSGVSYQETQYF | TGTGCCAGCAGTGGGGTTTCGTACCAAGAGACCCAGTACTTC | NA | TRBJ2-5 | TRBV2 | NA | 14
CASRGTTNYGYTF | TGTGCCAGCAGGGGGACCACTAACTATGGCTACACCTTC | NA | TRBJ1-2 | TRBV28 | NA | 13
CASSLPPAGGSYNEQFF | TGTGCCAGCAGTTTACCCCCGGCGGGGGGGAGTTACAATGAGCAGTTCTTC | TRBD2 | TRBJ2-1 | TRBV28 | few | 17
CASSWAHTGSYEQYF | TGTGCCAGCAGTTGGGCCCACACCGGTAGCTACGAGCAGTACTTC | NA | TRBJ2-7 | TRBV12-3/TRBV12-4 | few | 15